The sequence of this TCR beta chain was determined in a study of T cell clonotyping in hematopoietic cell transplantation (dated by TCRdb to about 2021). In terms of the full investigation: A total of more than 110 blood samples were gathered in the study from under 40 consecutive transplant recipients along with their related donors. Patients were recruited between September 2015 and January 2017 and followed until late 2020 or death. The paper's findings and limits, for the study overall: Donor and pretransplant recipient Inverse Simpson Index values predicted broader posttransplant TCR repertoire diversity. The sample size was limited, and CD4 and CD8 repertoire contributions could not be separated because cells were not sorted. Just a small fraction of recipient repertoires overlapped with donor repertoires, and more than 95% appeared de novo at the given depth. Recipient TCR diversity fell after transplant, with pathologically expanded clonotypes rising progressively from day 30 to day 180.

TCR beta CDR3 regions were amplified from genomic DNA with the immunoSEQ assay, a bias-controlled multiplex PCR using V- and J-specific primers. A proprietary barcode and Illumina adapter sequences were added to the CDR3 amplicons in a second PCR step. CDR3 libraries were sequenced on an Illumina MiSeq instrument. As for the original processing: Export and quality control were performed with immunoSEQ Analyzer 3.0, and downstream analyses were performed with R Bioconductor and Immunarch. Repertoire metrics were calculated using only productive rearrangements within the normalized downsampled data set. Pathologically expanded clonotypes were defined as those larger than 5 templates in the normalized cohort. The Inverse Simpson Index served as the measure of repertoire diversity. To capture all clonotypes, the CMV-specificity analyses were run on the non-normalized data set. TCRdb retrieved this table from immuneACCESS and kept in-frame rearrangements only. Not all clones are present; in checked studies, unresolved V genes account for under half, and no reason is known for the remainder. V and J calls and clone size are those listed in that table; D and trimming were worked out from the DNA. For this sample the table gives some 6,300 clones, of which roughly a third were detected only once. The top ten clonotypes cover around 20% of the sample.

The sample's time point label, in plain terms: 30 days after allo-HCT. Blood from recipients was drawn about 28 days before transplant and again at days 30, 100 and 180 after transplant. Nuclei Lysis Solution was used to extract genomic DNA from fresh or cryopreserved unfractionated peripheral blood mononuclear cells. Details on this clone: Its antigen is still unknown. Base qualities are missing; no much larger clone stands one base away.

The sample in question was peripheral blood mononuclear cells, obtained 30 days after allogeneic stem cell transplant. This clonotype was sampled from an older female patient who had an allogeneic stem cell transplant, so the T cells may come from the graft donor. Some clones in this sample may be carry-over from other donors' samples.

The CDR3 loop reads CAASGGGDTQYF. In nucleotide form, the sequence is TGTGCGGCTAGCGGGGGGGGAGATACGCAGTATTTT. The receptor chain draws on TRBV30 and TRBJ2-3; 12 central bases correspond to TRBD2. Measured from the cysteine to the phenylalanine, the CDR3 is 12 residues long. Here the CDR3 DNA is all that survives: 36 bases in frame from base 1. The germline V gene (reference sequence) sets CDR1 to GTSNPN and CDR2 to SVGIG.